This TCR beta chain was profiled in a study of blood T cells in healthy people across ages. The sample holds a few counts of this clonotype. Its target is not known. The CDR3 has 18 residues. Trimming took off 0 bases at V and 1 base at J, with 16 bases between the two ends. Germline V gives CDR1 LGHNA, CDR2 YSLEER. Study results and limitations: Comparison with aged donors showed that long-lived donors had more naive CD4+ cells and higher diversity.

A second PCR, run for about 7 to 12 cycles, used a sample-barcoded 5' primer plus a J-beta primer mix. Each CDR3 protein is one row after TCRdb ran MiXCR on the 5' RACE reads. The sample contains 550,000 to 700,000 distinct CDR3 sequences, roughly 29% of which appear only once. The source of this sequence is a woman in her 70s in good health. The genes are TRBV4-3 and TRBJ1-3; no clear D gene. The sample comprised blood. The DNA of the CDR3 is TGCGCCAGCAGCCAAGATCGGATAGACGGTCAATCTGGAAACACCATATATTTT. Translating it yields CASSQDRIDGQSGNTIYF.